The 32 T cell receptor beta chains in this list originate from one sample, sequenced in a study of identifying expanded T cells in peripheral blood. Measured with immunoSEQ multiplex PCR; TCRdb has only the in-frame clones, and not every one. Altogether more than 90,000 clones are present, around 88% being singletons, with the ten largest covering 15% to 20%. The sample was blood. The receptors originated from a person aged 18-69 years in good health.

The V call is TRBV28, the J call TRBJ1-2; 8 nucleotides match TRBD1. V lost 6 bases and J lost 7; bases outside the gene matches: 13. The germline V gene encodes CDR1 MDHEN and CDR2 SYDVKM. The CDR3 consists of 15 residues. The DNA for the CDR3 is TGTGCCAGCAGCCCTCACCGACAGGGGAGGAGTGGCTACACCTTC. This encodes CASSPHRQGRSGYTF.

CDR3 amino acids: CASSFGDGLYEQYF. As DNA, the CDR3 is TGTGCCAGCAGCTTCGGAGACGGCCTTTACGAGCAGTACTTC. V gene TRBV11-2 combines with J gene TRBJ2-7, with D unclear. This CDR3 spans 14 amino acids. From germline, CDR1 is SGHAT and CDR2 FQNNGV. With 3 bases removed from V and 4 bases from J, the gap between germline ends came to 13 bases. The full variable domain, rest sourced from reference TRBV11-2 and TRBJ2-7, is EAGVAQSPRYKIIEKRQSVAFWCNPISGHATLYWYQQILGQGPKLLIQFQNNGVVDDSQLPKDRFSAERLKGVDSTLKIQPAKLEDSAVYLCASSFGDGLYEQYFGPGTRLTVT.

This chain links TRBV28 with TRBJ1-1, with D uncertain. The CDR3 consists of 12 residues. Between the trimmed V and J ends, which lost 2 bases and 5 bases, there was a span of 6 bases. Germline V gene lookup returns CDR1 MDHEN and CDR2 SYDVKM. CDR3: CASSLGRTEAFF. Written as DNA, the CDR3 is TGTGCCAGCAGTTTAGGGAGGACTGAAGCTTTCTTT. Using reference TRBV28 and TRBJ1-1 for the parts outside the CDR3, the full variable domain is DVKVTQSSRYLVKRTGEKVFLECVQDMDHENMFWYRQDPGLGLRLIYFSYDVKMKEKGDIPEGYSVSREKKERFSLILESASTNQTSMYLCASSLGRTEAFFGQGTRLTVV.

This chain uses TRBV9 with TRBJ2-2, with TRBD1 matching 9 bases. There are 15 residues in the CDR3. Trimming took 5 bases from V and 7 from J; bases not matched to a gene: 9. Germline CDR1 reads SGDLS; CDR2 reads YYNGEE. Written as DNA, the CDR3 is TGTGCCAGCAGGACTCACAGGGGGCGTATCGGGGAGCTGTTTTTT. Its translation: CASRTHRGRIGELFF.

V gene TRBV7-2 combines with J gene TRBJ2-2; 7 nucleotides agree with TRBD1. Germline loops: CDR1 SGHTA, CDR2 FQGNSA. This CDR3 has 15 residues. V lost 5 bases to trimming and J lost 5 bases; unmatched junction nucleotides: 8. In nucleotides, the CDR3 is TGTGCCAGCAGCCCGCACGGGACAGAAACCGGGGAGCTGTTTTTT. It encodes CASSPHGTETGELFF.

The table lists this clone with a count of one. The genes are TRBV6-1 and TRBJ1-4, with D possibly being TRBD1 (6 bases). V lost 4 bases and J lost 5, with 14 bases in between. The CDR3 has 15 residues. In germline, CDR1 is MNHNS, CDR2 SASEGT. CDR3 protein: CASSANREGNEKLFF. The CDR3 DNA follows: TGTGCCAGCAGTGCGAACAGGGAGGGGAATGAAAAACTGTTTTTT.

The rearrangement links TRBV10-2 to TRBJ1-5; 9 bases are shared with TRBD1. Germline-derived CDR1 and CDR2 are WSHSY and SAAADI. V shed 6 bases, J shed 7 bases, and the junction held 10 bases outside the gene matches. The CDR3 covers 15 residues. This CDR3 reads CASRGDREARQPQHF. DNA of the CDR3: TGCGCCAGCAGGGGGGACAGGGAGGCTCGGCAGCCCCAGCATTTT.

The CDR3 DNA reads TGTGCCAGCAGTTTAGGCGGGTGGGGGGCAGATACGCAGTATTTT. Protein sequence: CASSLGGWGADTQYF. The chain recombines TRBV28 with TRBJ2-3; possibly TRBD2 for D (6 bases). This CDR3 has 15 amino acids. V lost 2 bases to trimming and J lost 4 bases, with 13 bases between them. Germline V gene data show CDR1 as MDHEN and CDR2 as SYDVKM.

The chain recombines TRBV7-2 with TRBJ2-2; D is uncertain. This CDR3 is built from 16 residues. V was cut by 1 base and J by 4 bases, with 13 bases left in between. The germline CDR1 and CDR2 sequences are SGHTA and FQGNSA. CDR3 DNA: TGTGCCAGCAGCTTAGTAGCTACCGTTGCCACCGGGGAGCTGTTTTTT. Translated: CASSLVATVATGELFF.

The chain links TRBV20-1 to TRBJ1-2; tentatively, D is TRBD1 (5 bases). The CDR3 is 11 residues long. Trimming took off 3 bases at V and 8 bases at J, with 10 bases between the two ends. From germline, CDR1 is DFQATT and CDR2 SNEGSKA (reference sequence). Here the CDR3 DNA reads TGCAGTGCTAGCCGTGGGGACGGCTACACCTTC. It is translated as CSASRGDGYTF.

The chain employs TRBV18 and TRBJ1-6; the D gene is possibly TRBD1 (6 bases). The ends were cut back, 4 bases at V and 5 bases at J, with 15 bases in the middle. The V gene's germline CDR1 is KGHSH and CDR2 LQKENI. The CDR3 extends over 16 amino acids. Here the CDR3 DNA reads TGTGCCAGCTCACGGGGGGGGGCCCCGGATAATTCACCCCTCCACTTT. This gives the protein CASSRGGAPDNSPLHF.

The CDR3 loop is CASSYSGAWPQHF. The DNA of the CDR3 is TGTGCCAGCAGTTACTCAGGGGCATGGCCCCAGCATTTT. V gene TRBV6-5 combines with J gene TRBJ1-5; D might be TRBD1 (5 bases). Looked up from germline, CDR1 is MNHEY and CDR2 is SVGAGI. CDR3 length: 13 residues. Trimming pared 0 bases from V and 9 bases from J, leaving 9 bases between.

The chain has TRBV15 and TRBJ1-2; TRBD1 might be the D (5 bases). Trimming removed 0 bases from V and 0 bases from J, with 8 bases in between. In germline, CDR1 is LNHNV, CDR2 YYDKDF (reference sequence). The CDR3 runs 15 residues. Written as DNA, the CDR3 is TGTGCCACCAGCAGAGATGAGACAGCTAACTATGGCTACACCTTC. This sequence encodes CATSRDETANYGYTF.

The chain links TRBV27 to TRBJ2-1; D gene uncertain. The germline gives CDR1 MNHEY, CDR2 SMNVEV (reference sequence). The CDR3 totals 11 residues. V was shortened by 6 bases and J by 4 bases, with 4 bases between the two germline ends. The CDR3 DNA reads TGTGCCAGCAGAACTTACAATGAGCAGTTCTTC. Translated: CASRTYNEQFF.

This chain links TRBV19 with TRBJ2-3; D remains unclear. This CDR3 has 13 residues. CDR1 is LNHDA and CDR2 is SQIVND in the germline V gene (reference sequence). The V end was cut by 1 base, the J end by 4 bases, with 6 bases between. The chain's CDR3 is CASSIGGADTQYF. In nucleotides, the CDR3 is TGTGCCAGTAGTATAGGCGGCGCAGATACGCAGTATTTT. Full variable domain (missing parts from reference TRBV19 and TRBJ2-3): DGGITQSPKYLFRKEGQNVTLSCEQNLNHDAMYWYRQDPGQGLRLIYYSQIVNDFQKGDIAEGYSVSREKKESFPLTVTSAQKNPTAFYLCASSIGGADTQYFGPGTRLTVL.

The CDR3 region is CASSLEKRSNEQFF. CDR3 bases: TGTGCCAGCAGTTTAGAGAAGAGGAGTAATGAGCAGTTCTTC. This chain joins TRBV28 and TRBJ2-1; D not resolved. Germline V gene lookup returns CDR1 MDHEN and CDR2 SYDVKM. The CDR3 is 14 amino acids. Deletions cut 2 bases from V and 7 bases from J, with 12 bases between.

This clone was counted once. The genes are TRBV11-2 and TRBJ1-2; D gene ambiguous. CDR1 is SGHAT and CDR2 is FQNNGV in the germline V gene. V was cut by 5 bases and J by 2 bases, with 12 bases left in between. CDR3 length equals 14 residues. CDR3 residues: CASSPRIDNYGYTF. In DNA, the CDR3 is TGTGCCAGCAGCCCCCGAATAGACAACTATGGCTACACCTTC.

The chain recombines TRBV5-4 with TRBJ2-3; perhaps TRBD1 as D (7 bases). CDR1 is SGHNT and CDR2 is YYREEE in the germline V gene (reference sequence). The CDR3 has 15 amino acids. The ends were cut back, 3 bases at V and 0 bases at J, with 11 bases in the middle. CDR3 amino acids: CASSSQGTSTDTQYF. CDR3 nucleotides: TGTGCCAGCAGCTCACAGGGGACTAGCACAGATACGCAGTATTTT.

The V and J genes are TRBV7-2 and TRBJ2-2; 10 bases line up with TRBD2. Trimming removed 2 bases from V and 7 bases from J; junction bases left unmatched: 7. The CDR3 has 16 residues. Germline-derived CDR1 and CDR2 are SGHTA and FQGNSA. CDR3 sequence reads: CASSLLALAGSGELFF. The CDR3 region has the DNA TGTGCCAGCAGCTTACTGGCACTAGCGGGAAGCGGGGAGCTGTTTTTT.

This chain uses TRBV28 with TRBJ2-2; 9 bases agree with TRBD1. V trimming: 5 bases; J trimming: 6 bases; junction bases outside the gene matches: 7. The CDR3 loop spans 15 amino acids. Looked up from germline, CDR1 is MDHEN and CDR2 is SYDVKM. CDR3 region: CASSITGGRAGELFF. The CDR3 coding sequence is TGTGCCAGCAGTATCACAGGGGGCAGGGCCGGGGAGCTGTTTTTT. Looking up the rest from reference TRBV28 and TRBJ2-2 gives the full variable domain: DVKVTQSSRYLVKRTGEKVFLECVQDMDHENMFWYRQDPGLGLRLIYFSYDVKMKEKGDIPEGYSVSREKKERFSLILESASTNQTSMYLCASSITGGRAGELFFGEGSRLTVL.

The gene calls are TRBV13 and TRBJ1-1; 10 bases are shared with TRBD1. Germline CDR1 PRHDT, CDR2 FYEKMQ (reference sequence). This CDR3 has 14 residues. V was clipped by 11 bases and J by 7 bases; unmatched bases: 13. Here the CDR3 reads CAVLVPGQGNEAFF. CDR3 nucleotide sequence: TGTGCCGTATTGGTCCCGGGACAGGGGAATGAAGCTTTCTTT.

V and J are TRBV6-6 and TRBJ1-5; 7 bases are a match to TRBD1. Germline V lookup: CDR1 MNHNY, CDR2 SVGAGI (reference sequence). CDR3 length: 16 amino acids. V shed 6 bases, J shed 0 bases, and the junction held 8 bases outside the gene matches. CDR3 residues: CASRSIQGPSNQPQHF. The CDR3 DNA sequence: TGTGCCAGCAGATCGATACAGGGGCCTAGCAATCAGCCCCAGCATTTT.

The chain joins TRBV7-2 to TRBJ2-2, with D maybe TRBD2 (6 bases). The CDR3 spans 17 residues. Per the germline V gene, CDR1 is SGHTA and CDR2 is FQGNSA. The V gene lost 2 bases and the J gene lost 4 bases, with 17 bases spanning the gap. DNA of the CDR3: TGTGCCAGCAGCTTACGTCGTCTCCCCGGGGGCACCGGGGAGCTGTTTTTT. Translation gives CASSLRRLPGGTGELFF.

The rearrangement joins TRBV5-8 to TRBJ1-5; D gene uncertain. Germline V lookup: CDR1 SGHTS, CDR2 YDEGEE. Trimming removed 3 bases from V and 0 bases from J, with 10 bases in between. There are 15 residues in the CDR3. The CDR3 loop is CASSSGRYSNQPQHF. As DNA, the CDR3 is TGTGCCAGCAGCTCTGGACGGTATAGCAATCAGCCCCAGCATTTT.

The chain has TRBV7-2 and TRBJ2-7, with TRBD1 identical over 10 bases. After removal of 5 bases from V and 6 bases from J, the junction contained 7 bases not matched to a gene. There are 14 residues in the CDR3. The germline V gene encodes CDR1 SGHTA and CDR2 FQGNSA. CDR3 residues: CASSPGTGVPEQYF. CDR3 sequence (DNA): TGTGCCAGCAGCCCCGGGACAGGGGTACCCGAGCAGTACTTC.

This chain joins TRBV27 and TRBJ2-3; 12 bases align to TRBD2. Germline values: CDR1 MNHEY, CDR2 SMNVEV (reference sequence). The CDR3 spans 16 residues. Trimming took 8 bases from V and 5 from J; bases not matched to a gene: 11. In DNA, the CDR3 is TGTGCCAGCCCAACCATAGCTAGCGGGGGGGGAGATACGCAGTATTTT. It yields the protein CASPTIASGGGDTQYF.

This sequence joins TRBV4-1 and TRBJ2-7, with unresolved D. The V end lost 0 bases, the J end lost 9 bases, and 12 bases lay between the germline ends. CDR3 length: 13 residues. Per germline, CDR1 MGHRA and CDR2 YSYEKL. CDR3 loop: CASSQEATLGQYF. In DNA form, the CDR3 reads TGCGCCAGCAGCCAAGAGGCTACTCTGGGGCAGTACTTC.

The chain couples TRBV6-1 to TRBJ2-3; 12 bases align to TRBD2. Trimming at V came to 4 bases and at J to 4 bases, leaving 0 bases not matched to a gene. CDR3 length: 14 amino acids. Germline V gives CDR1 MNHNS, CDR2 SASEGT. The CDR3 DNA sequence: TGTGCCAGCAGTGCTAGCGGGGGGGCAGATACGCAGTATTTT. Translated: CASSASGGADTQYF.

The V call is TRBV25-1, the J call TRBJ2-2; a possible D gene is TRBD1 (6 bases). The CDR3 runs 14 residues. Germline loops: CDR1 MGHDK, CDR2 SYGVNS. With 4 bases removed from V and 7 bases from J, the gap between germline ends came to 13 bases. As DNA, the CDR3 is TGTGCCAGCAGTGCAGACAGGTCGGGCGGGGAGCTGTTTTTT. This sequence encodes CASSADRSGGELFF.

The chain employs TRBV7-9 and TRBJ1-2, with D maybe TRBD1 (5 bases). This CDR3 has 14 amino acids. Trimming pared 5 bases from V and 7 bases from J, leaving 17 bases between. Germline loops: CDR1 SEHNR, CDR2 FQNEAQ (reference sequence). CDR3 region: CASSPLGRDFGYTF. The CDR3 region has the DNA TGTGCCAGCAGCCCTTTGGGCAGGGATTTTGGCTACACCTTC.

The chain has TRBV4-1 and TRBJ2-5, with D possibly matching TRBD1 (5 bases). Trimming shortened V by 5 bases and J by 5 bases, and 18 bases separated the two germline ends. The CDR3 extends over 15 amino acids. Germline V lookup: CDR1 MGHRA, CDR2 YSYEKL. CDR3: CASSSQGALWETQYF. The CDR3 DNA sequence: TGCGCCAGCAGCTCCCAAGGGGCCCTTTGGGAGACCCAGTACTTC.

This CDR3 reads CSVNDGYTQETQYF. The CDR3 DNA is TGCAGCGTTAACGACGGATACACGCAAGAGACCCAGTACTTC. The chain joins TRBV29-1 to TRBJ2-5; no firm D call. This CDR3 spans 14 amino acids. The V gene lost 5 bases and the J gene lost 2 bases, with 15 bases spanning the gap. Germline values: CDR1 SQVTM, CDR2 ANQGSEA.